The table lists the clone carrying this TCR beta chain with a few counts. The antigen is unknown. The data originate from a study of T cells in Graves' hyperthyroidism and ophthalmopathy. Study-wide findings and caveats: Most thyroid-expanded clonotypes above 0.001 were also found in blood.

Germline-derived CDR1 and CDR2 are SGHKS and YYEKEE (reference sequence). V lost 1 base and J lost 8, with 21 bases in between. The CDR3 covers 17 residues. Diagnoses rested on clinical symptoms, serum thyroxine and TRAb, thyroid ultrasound and orbital computed tomography. Authors of the study amplified TCR beta CDR3 regions from RNA transcripts. The TCR CDR3 first-round RT-PCR relied on the HTBI primer set. TCRdb ran MiXCR on the multiplex PCR reads and lists one entry per CDR3 protein. The table has 400,000 to 600,000 distinct CDR3 sequences, 15% to 20% seen once. Sequences were obtained from blood. This sequence originates from a woman aged 30 to 39 with Graves' ophthalmopathy. The chain recombines TRBV5-5 with TRBJ1-4; no definite D call. Here the CDR3 reads CASSLSPLEPGGEKLFF. CDR3 coding DNA: TGTGCCAGCAGCTTGTCTCCCTTAGAGCCGGGCGGAGAAAAACTGTTTTTT.